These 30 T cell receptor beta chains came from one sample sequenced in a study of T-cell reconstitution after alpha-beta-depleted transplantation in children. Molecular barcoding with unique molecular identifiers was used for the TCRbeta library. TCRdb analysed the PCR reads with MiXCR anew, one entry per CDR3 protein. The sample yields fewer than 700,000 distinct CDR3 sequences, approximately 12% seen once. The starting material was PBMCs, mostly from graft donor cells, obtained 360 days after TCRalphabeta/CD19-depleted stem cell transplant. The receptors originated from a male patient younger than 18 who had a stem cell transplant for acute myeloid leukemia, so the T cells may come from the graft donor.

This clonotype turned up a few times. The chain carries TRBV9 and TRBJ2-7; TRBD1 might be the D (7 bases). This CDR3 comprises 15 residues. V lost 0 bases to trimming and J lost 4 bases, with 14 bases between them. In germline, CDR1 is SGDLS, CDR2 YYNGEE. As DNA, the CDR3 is TGTGCCAGCAGCGTAGGCCCCAGGGGGACTTACGAGCAGTACTTC. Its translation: CASSVGPRGTYEQYF.

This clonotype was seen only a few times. CDR3 in DNA: TGTGCCAGCAGCTTAGTAGGGGCTAGCGGGCATTACAATGAGCAGTTCTTC. It codes for CASSLVGASGHYNEQFF. The chain has TRBV7-2 and TRBJ2-1; 8 bases are shared with TRBD2. The junction had 9 bases not matched to a gene; V was cut back by 1 base and J by 4 bases. Germline CDR1 reads SGHTA; CDR2 reads FQGNSA. The CDR3 sequence is 17 residues long. Supplemented by reference TRBV7-2 and TRBJ2-1, the full variable domain reads GAGVSQSPSNKVTEKGKDVELRCDPISGHTALYWYRQSLGQGLEFLIYFQGNSAPDKSGLPSDRFSAERTGGSVSTLTIQRTQQEDSAVYLCASSLVGASGHYNEQFFGPGTRLTVL.

CDR3 residues: CASSQEPTGGIKNIQYF. DNA of the CDR3: TGCGCCAGCAGCCAAGAGCCGACAGGGGGGATTAAAAACATTCAGTACTTC. The V and J genes are TRBV4-3 and TRBJ2-4, with 9 nucleotides matching TRBD1. Germline lookup yields CDR1 LGHNA and CDR2 YSLEER. V dropped 0 bases and J dropped 4; count of bases not matched to a gene: 7. This CDR3 has 17 amino acids.

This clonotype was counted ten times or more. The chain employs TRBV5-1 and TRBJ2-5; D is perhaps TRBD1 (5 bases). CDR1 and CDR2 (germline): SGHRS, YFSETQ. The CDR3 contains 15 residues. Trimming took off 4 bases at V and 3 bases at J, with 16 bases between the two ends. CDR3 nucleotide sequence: TGCGCCAGCAGCCTATATTCGACAGAAAAAGAGACCCAGTACTTC. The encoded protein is CASSLYSTEKETQYF.

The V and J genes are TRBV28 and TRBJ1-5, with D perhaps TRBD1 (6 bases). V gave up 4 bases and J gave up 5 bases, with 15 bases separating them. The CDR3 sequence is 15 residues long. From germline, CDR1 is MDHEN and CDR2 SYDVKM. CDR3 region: CASSSLRTDHQPQHF. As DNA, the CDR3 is TGTGCCAGCAGTTCCCTCCGGACAGACCATCAGCCCCAGCATTTT.

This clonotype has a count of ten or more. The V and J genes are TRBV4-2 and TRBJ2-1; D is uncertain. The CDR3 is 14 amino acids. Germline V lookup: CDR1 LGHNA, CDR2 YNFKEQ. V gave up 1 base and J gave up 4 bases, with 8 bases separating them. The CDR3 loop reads CASSQGGPYNEQFF. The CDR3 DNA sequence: TGTGCCAGCAGCCAAGGGGGTCCTTACAATGAGCAGTTCTTC.

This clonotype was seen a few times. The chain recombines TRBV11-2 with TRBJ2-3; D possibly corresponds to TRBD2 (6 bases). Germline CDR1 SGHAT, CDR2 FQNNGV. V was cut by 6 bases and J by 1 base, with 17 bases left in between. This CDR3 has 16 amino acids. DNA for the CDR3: TGTGCCAGCAGTCCCCGACTAGTCGGGCGCACAGATACGCAGTATTTT. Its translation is CASSPRLVGRTDTQYF.

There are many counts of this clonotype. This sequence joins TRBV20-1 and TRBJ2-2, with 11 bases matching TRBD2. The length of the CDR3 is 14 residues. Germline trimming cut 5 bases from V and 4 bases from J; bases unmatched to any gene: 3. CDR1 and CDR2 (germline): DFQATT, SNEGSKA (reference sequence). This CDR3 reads CSALGTSGTGELFF. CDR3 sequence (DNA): TGCAGTGCTCTTGGGACTAGCGGCACCGGGGAGCTGTTTTTT.

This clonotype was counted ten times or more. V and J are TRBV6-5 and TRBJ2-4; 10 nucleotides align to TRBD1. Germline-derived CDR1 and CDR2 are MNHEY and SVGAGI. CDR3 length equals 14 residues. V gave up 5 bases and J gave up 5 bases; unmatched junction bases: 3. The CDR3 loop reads CASSRGTGENIQYF. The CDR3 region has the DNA TGTGCCAGCAGTCGCGGGACAGGGGAAAACATTCAGTACTTC.

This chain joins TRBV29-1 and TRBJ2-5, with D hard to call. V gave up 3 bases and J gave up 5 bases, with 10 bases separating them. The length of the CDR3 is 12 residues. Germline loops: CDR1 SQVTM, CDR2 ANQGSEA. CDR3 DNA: TGCAGCGTTGAGTGGGGTACGGAGACCCAGTACTTC. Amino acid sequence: CSVEWGTETQYF.

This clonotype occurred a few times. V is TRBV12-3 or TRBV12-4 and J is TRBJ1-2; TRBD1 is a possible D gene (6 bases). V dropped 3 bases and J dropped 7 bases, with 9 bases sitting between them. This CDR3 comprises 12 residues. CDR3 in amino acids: CASSLGGLGYTF. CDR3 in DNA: TGTGCCAGCAGTTTGGGGGGCCTTGGCTACACCTTC.

In nucleotides, the CDR3 is TGTGCCAGCAGTTGGGACAGTAACACAGATACGCAGTATTTT. Translated: CASSWDSNTDTQYF. The chain has TRBV7-3 and TRBJ2-3; TRBD1 matches 7 bases. The CDR3 has 14 amino acids. V was clipped by 6 bases and J by 2 bases; unmatched bases: 5. Germline V CDR1 and CDR2: SGHTA, FQGTGA.

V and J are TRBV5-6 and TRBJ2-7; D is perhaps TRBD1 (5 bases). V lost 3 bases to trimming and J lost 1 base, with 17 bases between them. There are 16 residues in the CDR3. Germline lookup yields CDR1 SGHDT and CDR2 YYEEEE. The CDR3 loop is CASSSLGESSSYEQYF. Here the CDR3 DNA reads TGTGCCAGCAGCTCATTAGGGGAATCCTCATCCTACGAGCAGTACTTC.

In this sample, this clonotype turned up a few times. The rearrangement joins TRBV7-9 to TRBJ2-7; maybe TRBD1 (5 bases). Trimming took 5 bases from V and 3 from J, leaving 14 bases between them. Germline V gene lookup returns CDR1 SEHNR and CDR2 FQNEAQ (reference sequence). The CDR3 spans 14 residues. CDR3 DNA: TGTGCCAGCAGCCCCACAGTAAGGGGCTACGAGCAGTACTTC. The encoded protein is CASSPTVRGYEQYF.

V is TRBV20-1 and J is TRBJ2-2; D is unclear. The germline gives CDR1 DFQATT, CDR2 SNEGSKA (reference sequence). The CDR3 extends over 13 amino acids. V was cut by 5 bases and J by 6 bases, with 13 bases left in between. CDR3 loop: CSAHNYAPGELFF. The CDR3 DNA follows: TGCAGTGCTCACAATTACGCTCCCGGGGAGCTGTTTTTT.

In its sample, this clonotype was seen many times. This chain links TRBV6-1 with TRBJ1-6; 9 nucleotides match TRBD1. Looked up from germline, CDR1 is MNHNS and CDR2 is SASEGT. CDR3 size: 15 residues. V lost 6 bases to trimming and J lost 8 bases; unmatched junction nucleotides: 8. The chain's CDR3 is CASSTTGGADSPLHF. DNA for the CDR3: TGTGCCAGCAGCACAACAGGGGGCGCCGATTCACCCCTCCACTTT.

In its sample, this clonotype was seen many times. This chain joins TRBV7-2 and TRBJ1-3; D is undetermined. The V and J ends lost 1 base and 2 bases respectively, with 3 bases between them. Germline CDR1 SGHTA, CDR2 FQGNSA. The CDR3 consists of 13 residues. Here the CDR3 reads CASSLGPGNTIYF. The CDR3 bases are TGTGCCAGCAGCTTAGGTCCTGGAAACACCATATATTTT.

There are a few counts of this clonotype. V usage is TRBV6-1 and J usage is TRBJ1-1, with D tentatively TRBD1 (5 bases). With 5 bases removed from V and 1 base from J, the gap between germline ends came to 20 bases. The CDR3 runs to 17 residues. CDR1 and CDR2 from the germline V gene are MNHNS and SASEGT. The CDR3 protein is CASSTPTGGFRNTEAFF. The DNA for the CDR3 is TGTGCCAGCAGTACGCCGACCGGGGGGTTTAGGAACACTGAAGCTTTCTTT.

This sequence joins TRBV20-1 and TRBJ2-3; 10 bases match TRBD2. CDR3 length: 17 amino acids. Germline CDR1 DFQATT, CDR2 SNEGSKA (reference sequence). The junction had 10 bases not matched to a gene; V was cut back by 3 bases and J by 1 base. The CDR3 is CSASIAGGQLGTDTQYF. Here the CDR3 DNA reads TGCAGTGCTAGTATAGCGGGAGGCCAGTTAGGCACAGATACGCAGTATTTT.

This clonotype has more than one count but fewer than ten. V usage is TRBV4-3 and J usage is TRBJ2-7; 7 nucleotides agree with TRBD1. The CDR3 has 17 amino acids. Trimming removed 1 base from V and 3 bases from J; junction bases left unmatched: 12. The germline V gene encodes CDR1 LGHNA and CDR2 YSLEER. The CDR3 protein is CASSQGIAGTESYEQYF. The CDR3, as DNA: TGCGCCAGCAGCCAAGGAATTGCCGGGACAGAGAGCTACGAGCAGTACTTC.

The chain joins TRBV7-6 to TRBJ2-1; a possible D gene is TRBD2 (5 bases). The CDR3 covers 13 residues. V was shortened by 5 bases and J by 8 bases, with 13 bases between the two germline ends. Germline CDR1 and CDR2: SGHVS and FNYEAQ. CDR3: CASSKPPDYEQFF. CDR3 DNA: TGTGCCAGCAGCAAGCCTCCGGACTATGAGCAGTTCTTC. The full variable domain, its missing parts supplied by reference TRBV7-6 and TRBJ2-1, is GAGVSQSPRYKVTKRGQDVALRCDPISGHVSLYWYRQALGQGPEFLTYFNYEAQQDKSGLPNDRFSAERPEGSISTLTIQRTEQRDSAMYRCASSKPPDYEQFFGPGTRLTVL.

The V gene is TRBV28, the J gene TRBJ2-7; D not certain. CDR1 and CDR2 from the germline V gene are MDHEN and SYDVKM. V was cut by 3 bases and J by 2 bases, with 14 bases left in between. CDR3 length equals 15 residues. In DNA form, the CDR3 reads TGTGCCAGCAGTTTGCTCGGTCCCACAACCTACGAGCAGTACTTC. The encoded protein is CASSLLGPTTYEQYF. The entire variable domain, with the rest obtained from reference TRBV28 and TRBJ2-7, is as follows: DVKVTQSSRYLVKRTGEKVFLECVQDMDHENMFWYRQDPGLGLRLIYFSYDVKMKEKGDIPEGYSVSREKKERFSLILESASTNQTSMYLCASSLLGPTTYEQYFGPGTRLTVT.

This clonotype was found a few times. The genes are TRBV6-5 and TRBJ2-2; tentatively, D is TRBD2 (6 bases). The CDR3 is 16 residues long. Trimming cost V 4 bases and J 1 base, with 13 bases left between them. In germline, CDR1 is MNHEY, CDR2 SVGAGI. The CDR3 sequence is CASSFPWRENTGELFF. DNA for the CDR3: TGTGCCAGCAGTTTCCCTTGGCGGGAGAACACCGGGGAGCTGTTTTTT.

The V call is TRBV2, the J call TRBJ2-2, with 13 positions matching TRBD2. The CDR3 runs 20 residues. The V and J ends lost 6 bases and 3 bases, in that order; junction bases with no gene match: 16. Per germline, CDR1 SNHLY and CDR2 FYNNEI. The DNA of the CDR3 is TGTGCCAGCAGGGAAAGGAGACTAGCGGGAGGTCCACGTGACACCGGGGAGCTGTTTTTT. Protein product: CASRERRLAGGPRDTGELFF.

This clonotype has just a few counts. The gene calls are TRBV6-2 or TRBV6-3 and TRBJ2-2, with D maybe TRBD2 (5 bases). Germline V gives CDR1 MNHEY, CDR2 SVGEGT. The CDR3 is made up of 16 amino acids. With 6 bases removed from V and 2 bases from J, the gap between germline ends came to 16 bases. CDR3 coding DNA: TGTGCCAGCAGCCGATACCCGGGAACTAACACCGGGGAGCTGTTTTTT. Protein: CASSRYPGTNTGELFF.

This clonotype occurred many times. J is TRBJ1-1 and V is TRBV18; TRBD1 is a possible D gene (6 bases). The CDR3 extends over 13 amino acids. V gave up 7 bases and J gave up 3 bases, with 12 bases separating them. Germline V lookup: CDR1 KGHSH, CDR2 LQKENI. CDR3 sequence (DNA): TGTGCCAGCTTACAAAGGGGGGACACTGAAGCTTTCTTT. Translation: CASLQRGDTEAFF.

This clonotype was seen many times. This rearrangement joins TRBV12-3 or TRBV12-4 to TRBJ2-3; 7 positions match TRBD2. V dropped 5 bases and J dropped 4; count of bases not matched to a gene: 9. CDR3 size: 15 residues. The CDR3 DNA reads TGTGCCAGCAGTGGGGAGGGCCTGAGTTCAGATACGCAGTATTTT. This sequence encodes CASSGEGLSSDTQYF.

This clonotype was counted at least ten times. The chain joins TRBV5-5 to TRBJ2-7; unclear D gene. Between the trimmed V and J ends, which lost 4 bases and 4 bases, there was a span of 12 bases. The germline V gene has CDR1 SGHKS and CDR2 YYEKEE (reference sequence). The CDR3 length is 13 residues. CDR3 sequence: CASSPLPAYEQYF. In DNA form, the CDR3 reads TGTGCCAGCAGCCCACTACCGGCGTACGAGCAGTACTTC.

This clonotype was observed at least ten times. The chain's CDR3 is CASSRNPPGELFF. In DNA, the CDR3 is TGTGCCAGCAGCAGAAACCCGCCCGGGGAGCTGTTTTTT. This chain uses TRBV12-3 or TRBV12-4 with TRBJ2-2; no clear D. Trimming pared 6 bases from V and 6 bases from J, leaving 11 bases between. The CDR3 totals 13 residues.

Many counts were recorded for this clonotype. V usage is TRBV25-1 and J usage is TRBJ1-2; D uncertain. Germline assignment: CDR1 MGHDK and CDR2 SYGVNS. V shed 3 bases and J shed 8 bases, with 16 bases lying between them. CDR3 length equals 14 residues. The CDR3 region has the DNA TGTGCCAGCAGTGATACGGATTTGGTTTTGGGCTACACCTTC. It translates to CASSDTDLVLGYTF.